The rows below give T cell receptor beta chains drawn from one sample of a study of T cells in localized non-small cell lung cancer. Clones were read by immunoSEQ multiplex PCR, and TCRdb kept only the in-frame ones, dropping some. There are under 150,000 clones in the sample; roughly nine tenths occur only once, and over 1.5% lies in the top ten. This material consisted of peripheral blood, taken before any cancer treatment. These receptors were collected from a female donor aged 60 or older with stage I lung adenocarcinoma. Each CDR3 is given with its conserved first and last residue. Each record gives: CDR3 protein, CDR3 DNA, clone size, D gene, V gene, J gene. D genes are given only for firm matches. Clone size is not always given. Where it is, it says once, few, many or a class for expanded clones.

CASSPDYAGGDTQYF	TGTGCCAGCAGCCCGGACTACGCGGGGGGAGATACGCAGTATTTT	NA	TRBD2	TRBV5-6	TRBJ2-3
CASRPTDNYGYTF	TGTGCCAGCAGACCGACGGATAACTATGGCTACACCTTC	NA	NA	TRBV27	TRBJ1-2
CASSPRRGDSSYEQYF	TGTGCCAGCAGCCCCCGCCGCGGCGATAGCTCCTACGAGCAGTACTTC	NA	NA	TRBV7-9	TRBJ2-7
CASSLDGAGTDTQYF	TGTGCCAGCAGCTTAGATGGCGCGGGCACAGATACGCAGTATTTT	NA	NA	TRBV5-4	TRBJ2-3
CETSEAFF	TGTGAGACTTCTGAAGCTTTCTTT	NA	NA	TRBV7-2	TRBJ1-1
CASRSATDTQYF	TGTGCCAGCAGGTCAGCCACAGATACGCAGTATTTT	NA	NA	TRBV2	TRBJ2-3
CASSPGSGWSSYEQYF	TGCGCCAGCAGCCCTGGAAGTGGGTGGAGCTCCTACGAGCAGTACTTC	NA	NA	TRBV5-1	TRBJ2-7
CASSLDFTGELFF	TGTGCCAGCTCACTGGATTTCACCGGGGAGCTGTTTTTT	NA	NA	TRBV18	TRBJ2-2
CASSFFPGLVDNEQFF	TGCGCCAGCAGCTTTTTTCCGGGACTAGTTGACAATGAGCAGTTCTTC	NA	TRBD2	TRBV5-1	TRBJ2-1
CASSMDKNYGYTF	TGTGCCAGTAGTATGGACAAGAACTATGGCTACACCTTC	NA	NA	TRBV19	TRBJ1-2
CASSLVSIPSDTQYF	TGTGCCAGCAGTTTAGTATCGATTCCTTCGGATACGCAGTATTTT	NA	NA	TRBV28	TRBJ2-3
CASRQYITQLDGYTF	TGTGCCAGCCGACAGTATATCACACAGTTAGATGGCTACACCTTC	few	NA	TRBV6-1	TRBJ1-2
CASIEYTEGYTF	TGTGCCAGCATTGAATACACGGAGGGCTACACCTTC	once	NA	TRBV2	TRBJ1-2
CASSKREVGKETQYF	TGTGCCAGTAGTAAAAGGGAGGTGGGCAAGGAGACCCAGTACTTC	NA	NA	TRBV19	TRBJ2-5
CASSYDGSGANVLTF	TGCGCCAGCAGCTATGACGGCTCTGGGGCCAACGTCCTGACTTTC	NA	NA	TRBV5-1	TRBJ2-6
CAWSQGEGNQPQHF	TGTGCCTGGAGTCAGGGTGAGGGCAATCAGCCCCAGCATTTT	NA	NA	TRBV30	TRBJ1-5
CASSGGGRRGRNEQFF	TGTGCCAGCAGTGGGGGGGGCAGGCGGGGAAGAAATGAGCAGTTCTTC	few	NA	TRBV5-4	TRBJ2-1
CASSFGSSSSGNTIYF	TGCGCCAGCAGCTTTGGGTCCTCAAGCTCTGGAAACACCATATATTTT	NA	NA	TRBV5-1	TRBJ1-3
CASSLAGLAVGFF	TGTGCCAGCAGTTTAGCGGGACTAGCGGTCGGGTTCTTC	NA	TRBD2	TRBV28	TRBJ2-1
CASGLVGTRDNEQFF	TGTGCTAGTGGTTTGGTTGGGACTAGAGATAATGAGCAGTTCTTC	NA	TRBD2	TRBV12-5	TRBJ2-1
CASSEGGYLREQYF	TGTGCCAGCAGTGAAGGAGGGTACCTACGAGAGCAGTACTTC	NA	NA	TRBV25-1	TRBJ2-7
CASSSRISGYNEQFF	TGTGCTAGCAGCTCCAGAATAAGTGGATACAATGAGCAGTTCTTC	NA	NA	TRBV7-7	TRBJ2-1
CASSHPPGLLSLEQFF	TGTGCCAGCAGCCACCCTCCGGGACTACTTAGCCTCGAGCAGTTCTTC	NA	TRBD2	TRBV5-4	TRBJ2-1
CSAREETQYF	TGCAGTGCTAGAGAGGAGACCCAGTACTTC	NA	NA	TRBV20-1	TRBJ2-5
CASRVGERPHEQFF	TGTGCCAGTAGGGTCGGGGAGCGCCCCCATGAGCAGTTCTTC	NA	NA	TRBV19	TRBJ2-1